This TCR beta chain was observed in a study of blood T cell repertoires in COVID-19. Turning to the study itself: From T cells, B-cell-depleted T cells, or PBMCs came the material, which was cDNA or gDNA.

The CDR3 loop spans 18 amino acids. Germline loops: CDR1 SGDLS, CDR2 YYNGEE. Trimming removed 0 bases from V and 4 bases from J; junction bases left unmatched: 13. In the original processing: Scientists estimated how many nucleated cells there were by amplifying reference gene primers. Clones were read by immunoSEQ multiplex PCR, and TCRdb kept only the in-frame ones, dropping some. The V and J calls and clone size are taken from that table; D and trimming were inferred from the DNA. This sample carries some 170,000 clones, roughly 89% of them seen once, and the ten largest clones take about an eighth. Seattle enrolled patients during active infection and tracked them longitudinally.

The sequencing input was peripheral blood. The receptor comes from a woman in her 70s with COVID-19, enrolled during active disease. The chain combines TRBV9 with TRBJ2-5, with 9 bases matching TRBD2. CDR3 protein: CASSVVDQGSGSSETQYF. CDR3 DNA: TGTGCCAGCAGCGTAGTTGACCAAGGTAGCGGGAGTTCAGAGACCCAGTACTTC.